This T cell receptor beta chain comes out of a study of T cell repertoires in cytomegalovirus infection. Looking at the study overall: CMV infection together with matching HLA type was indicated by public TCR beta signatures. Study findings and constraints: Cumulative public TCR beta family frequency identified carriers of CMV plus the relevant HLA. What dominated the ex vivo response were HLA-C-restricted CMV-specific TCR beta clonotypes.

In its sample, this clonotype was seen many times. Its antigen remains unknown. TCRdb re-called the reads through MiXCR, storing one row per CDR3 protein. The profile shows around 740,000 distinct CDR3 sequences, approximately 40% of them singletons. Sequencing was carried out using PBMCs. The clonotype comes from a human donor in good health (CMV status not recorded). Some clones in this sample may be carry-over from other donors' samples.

The CDR3 DNA reads TGTGCCAGCAGCTTCGATTCACCCCTCCACTTT. Translating it yields CASSFDSPLHF. V usage is TRBV7-8 and J usage is TRBJ1-6; D gene ambiguous. Germline V gene data show CDR1 as SGHVS and CDR2 as FQNEAQ. CDR3 length: 11 amino acids. V gave up 3 bases and J gave up 8 bases, with 2 bases separating them.